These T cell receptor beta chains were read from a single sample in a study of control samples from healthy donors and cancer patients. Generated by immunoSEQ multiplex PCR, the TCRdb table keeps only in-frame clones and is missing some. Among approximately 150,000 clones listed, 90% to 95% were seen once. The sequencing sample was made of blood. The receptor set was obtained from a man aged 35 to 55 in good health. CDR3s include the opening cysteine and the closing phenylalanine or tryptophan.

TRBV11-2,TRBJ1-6,CASSLGQGLNSPLHF
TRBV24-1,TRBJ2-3,CATSDYSTDTQYF
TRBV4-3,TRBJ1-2,CASSQALQGIYGYTF
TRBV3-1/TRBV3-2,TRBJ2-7,CASSQDETGAYEQYF
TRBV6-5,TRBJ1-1,CASKTGRNTEAFF
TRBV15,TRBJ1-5,CATSRPNLQGGGRAYQPQHF
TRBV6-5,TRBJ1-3,CASRAGPGNTIYF
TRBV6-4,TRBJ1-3,CASSPEPGLPGNTIYF
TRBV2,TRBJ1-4,CASRDGQGNGEKLFF
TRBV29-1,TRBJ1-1,CSSRVRDRYTEAFF
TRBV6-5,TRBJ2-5,CASSLAGGQGTQYF
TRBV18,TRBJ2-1,CASSPRADRFNNEQFF
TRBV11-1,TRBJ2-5,CASSLEQPQETQYF
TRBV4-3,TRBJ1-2,CASSQDPGDRYGYTF
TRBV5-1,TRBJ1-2,CASSSNRGWGYGYTF
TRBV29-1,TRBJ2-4,CSVLIAKNIQYF
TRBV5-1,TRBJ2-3,CASRDGPSTDTQYF
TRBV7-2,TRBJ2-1,CASSLGGGYNEQFF
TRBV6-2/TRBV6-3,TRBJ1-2,CASSYPDLGDYGYTF
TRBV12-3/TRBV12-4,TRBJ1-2,CASSLAGIYGYTF
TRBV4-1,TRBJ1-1,CASSLDWNTEAFF
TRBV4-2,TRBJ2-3,CASSQDEGTHRDRTSDTQYF
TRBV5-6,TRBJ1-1,CASSLLKRFEAFF
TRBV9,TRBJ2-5,CASSPGLLAGGQETQYF
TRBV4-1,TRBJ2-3,CASRHSLRASTDTQYF
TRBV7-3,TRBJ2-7,CASSLNGAGQGYNEQYF
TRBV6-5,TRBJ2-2,CATRRAVNTGELFF
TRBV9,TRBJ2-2,CASSGVGQGSGELFF
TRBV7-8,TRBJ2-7,CASSLERYEQYF
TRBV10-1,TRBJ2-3,CASSETTSGGLTDTQYF
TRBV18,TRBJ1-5,CASSPRQDGNQPQHF
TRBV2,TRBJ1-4,CASSLQGNEKLFF
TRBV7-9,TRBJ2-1,CASSSRPRGSYNEQFF
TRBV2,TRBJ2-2,CARQGAGTGELFF
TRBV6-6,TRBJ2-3,CASSYPSKDTQYF
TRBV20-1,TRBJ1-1,CSARGQGEAFF
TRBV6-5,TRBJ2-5,CASSYSAGTGGTQYF
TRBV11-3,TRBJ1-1,CASSTEADSEAFF
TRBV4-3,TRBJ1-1,CASSQSRQGALAFF
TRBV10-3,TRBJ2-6,CAISDIIDGSYRSGANVLTF
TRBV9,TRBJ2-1,CASSIGTGTYNEQFF
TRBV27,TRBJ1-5,CASSLSGTGNLNQPQHF
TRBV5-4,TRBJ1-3,CASSSDRVGGNTIYF
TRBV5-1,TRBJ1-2,CASSSGGKYGYTF
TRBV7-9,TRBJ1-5,CASSLGQGSNQPQHF
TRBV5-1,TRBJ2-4,CASSLVRLEIAKNIQYF
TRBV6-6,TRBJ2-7,CASSYEGYEQYF
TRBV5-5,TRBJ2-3,CASSATVADTQYF
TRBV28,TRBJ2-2,CASRVGGEELFF